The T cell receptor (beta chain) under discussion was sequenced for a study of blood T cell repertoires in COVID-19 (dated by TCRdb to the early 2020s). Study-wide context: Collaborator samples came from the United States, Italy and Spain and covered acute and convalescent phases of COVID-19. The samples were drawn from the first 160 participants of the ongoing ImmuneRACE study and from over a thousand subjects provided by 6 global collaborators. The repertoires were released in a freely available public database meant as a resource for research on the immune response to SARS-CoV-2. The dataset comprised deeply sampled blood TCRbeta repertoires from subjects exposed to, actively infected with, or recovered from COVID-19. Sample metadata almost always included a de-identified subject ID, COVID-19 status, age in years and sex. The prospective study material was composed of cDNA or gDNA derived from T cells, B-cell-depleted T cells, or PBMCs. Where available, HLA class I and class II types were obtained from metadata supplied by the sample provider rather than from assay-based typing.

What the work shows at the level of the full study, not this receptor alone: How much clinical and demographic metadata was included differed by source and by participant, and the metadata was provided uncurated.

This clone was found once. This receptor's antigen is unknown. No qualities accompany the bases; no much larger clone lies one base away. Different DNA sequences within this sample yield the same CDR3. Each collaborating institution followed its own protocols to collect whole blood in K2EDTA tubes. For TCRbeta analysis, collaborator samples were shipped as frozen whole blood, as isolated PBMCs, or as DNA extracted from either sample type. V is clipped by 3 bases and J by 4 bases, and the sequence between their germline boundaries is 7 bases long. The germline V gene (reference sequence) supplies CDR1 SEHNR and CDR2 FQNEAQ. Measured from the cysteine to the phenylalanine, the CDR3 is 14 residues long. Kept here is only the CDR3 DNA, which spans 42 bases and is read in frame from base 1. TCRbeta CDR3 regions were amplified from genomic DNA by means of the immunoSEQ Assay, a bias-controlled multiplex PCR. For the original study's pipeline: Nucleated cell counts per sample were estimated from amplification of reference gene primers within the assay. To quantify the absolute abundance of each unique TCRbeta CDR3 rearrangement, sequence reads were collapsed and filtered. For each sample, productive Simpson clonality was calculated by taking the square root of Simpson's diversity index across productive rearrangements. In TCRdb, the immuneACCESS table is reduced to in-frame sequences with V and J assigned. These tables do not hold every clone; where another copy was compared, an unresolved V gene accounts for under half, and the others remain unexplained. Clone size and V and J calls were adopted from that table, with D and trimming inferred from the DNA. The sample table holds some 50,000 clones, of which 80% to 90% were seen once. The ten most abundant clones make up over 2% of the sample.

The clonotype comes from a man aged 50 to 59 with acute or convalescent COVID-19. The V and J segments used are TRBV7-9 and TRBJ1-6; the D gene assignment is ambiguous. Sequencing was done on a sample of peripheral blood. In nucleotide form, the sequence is TGTGCCAGCAGCTTGGAACAGTATAATTCACCCCTCCACTTT. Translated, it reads CASSLEQYNSPLHF.